These 7 T cell receptor beta chains were sequenced from one sample in a study of cytomegalovirus exposure and HLA in healthy donors. The PCR made use of 60 Vbeta and 13 Jbeta primers. The data were produced by immunoSEQ multiplex PCR, yet TCRdb's version contains in-frame clones alone and is incomplete. The data show 90,000 to 150,000 clones, roughly 60% seen once. Sample: PBMCs. The receptor set was obtained from a middle-aged man in good health and CMV-seropositive.

The chain employs TRBV30 and TRBJ2-1; D possibly corresponds to TRBD1 (6 bases). This CDR3 has 14 amino acids. From germline, CDR1 is GTSNPN and CDR2 SVGIG (reference sequence). V was pared by 2 bases and J by 2 bases, with 10 bases between. The CDR3 DNA reads as TGTGCCTGGAGTAGGGACATCACCTACAATGAGCAGTTCTTC. Translated, it gives CAWSRDITYNEQFF.

The chain couples TRBV19 to TRBJ1-2; D is uncertain. The CDR3 consists of 14 residues. Germline V CDR1 and CDR2: LNHDA, SQIVND (reference sequence). V lost 7 bases to trimming and J lost 4 bases, with 16 bases between them. In DNA, the CDR3 is TGTGCCAGTACTACAGCAGAGATCGGCTATGGCTACACCTTC. Translation: CASTTAEIGYGYTF.

The genes are TRBV7-3 and TRBJ2-2; D unresolved. Germline lookup yields CDR1 SGHTA and CDR2 FQGTGA. The CDR3 runs to 14 residues. Trimming shortened V by 2 bases and J by 5 bases, and 9 bases separated the two germline ends. CDR3 bases: TGTGCCAGCAGCTTAGCACAGACAACCGGGGAGCTGTTTTTT. It is translated as CASSLAQTTGELFF. Full variable domain (missing parts from reference TRBV7-3 and TRBJ2-2): GAGVSQTPSNKVTEKGKYVELRCDPISGHTALYWYRQSLGQGPEFLIYFQGTGAADDSGLPNDRFFAVRPEGSVSTLKIQRTERGDSAVYLCASSLAQTTGELFFGEGSRLTVL.

The J gene is TRBJ2-1, the V gene TRBV19; D is unresolved. In germline, CDR1 is LNHDA, CDR2 SQIVND (reference sequence). The CDR3 has 14 residues. Trimming removed 10 bases from V and 0 bases from J, with 13 bases in between. Written as DNA, the CDR3 is TGTGCCACCCTGAGCCCCCGCTCCTACAATGAGCAGTTCTTC. Its translation is CATLSPRSYNEQFF.

The V gene is TRBV7-9, the J gene TRBJ1-6; D remains ambiguous. V was pared by 3 bases and J by 7 bases, with 16 bases between. The germline CDR1 and CDR2 sequences are SEHNR and FQNEAQ (reference sequence). The CDR3 spans 16 residues. Here the CDR3 reads CASSFSGREINSPLHF. The CDR3, as DNA: TGTGCCAGCAGCTTTAGTGGTAGGGAGATCAATTCACCCCTCCACTTT. Full variable domain (rest looked up from reference TRBV7-9 and TRBJ1-6): DTGVSQNPRHKITKRGQNVTFRCDPISEHNRLYWYRQTLGQGPEFLTYFQNEAQLEKSRLLSDRFSAERPKGSFSTLEIQRTEQGDSAMYLCASSFSGREINSPLHFGNGTRLTVT.

This chain links TRBV6-5 with TRBJ2-5; D is possibly TRBD1 (6 bases). V was pared by 2 bases and J by 2 bases, with 12 bases between. This CDR3 has 15 residues. The germline V gene encodes CDR1 MNHEY and CDR2 SVGAGI. CDR3 sequence (DNA): TGTGCCAGCAGTTACCGCTGGACAGTGCAAGAGACCCAGTACTTC. Translating it yields CASSYRWTVQETQYF.

The rearrangement uses TRBV30 and TRBJ2-3, with 9 bases that match TRBD2. The CDR3 is 14 residues long. CDR1 GTSNPN and CDR2 SVGIG come from the germline V gene (reference sequence). J gave up 2 bases and V 2 bases, and 2 bases lay outside the gene matches. DNA for the CDR3: TGTGCCTGGAGTCGCGGGAGGGCCACAGATACGCAGTATTTT. It translates to CAWSRGRATDTQYF.